One and the same sample provided the 21 T cell receptor beta chains below, sequenced in a study of tumor-infiltrating lymphocytes in primary liver carcinoma. TCR beta cDNA was reverse-transcribed from around 0.55 ug of total RNA. The reaction used a constant-region primer and ProtoScript II reverse transcriptase. Three rounds of nested multiplex PCR with slightly modified ARM-PCR produced TCR beta libraries. TRBV1-TRBV30 forward and Cbeta reverse primers drove the first two roughly 10-cycle rounds. TCRdb recomputed calls from the multiplex PCR reads with MiXCR, one row per CDR3 protein. Among 300,000 to 400,000 distinct CDR3 sequences listed, about 60% were seen once. Germline DNA was also extracted, while the blood RNA originated from unsorted whole blood. Sample: peripheral blood. The receptors come from a man aged 40-49 years with primary liver carcinoma and hepatitis B virus infection.

A note on this clonotype: This sequence may be a read error, since a much larger clone differs from it by one base. The rearrangement links TRBV6-5 to TRBJ2-1, with unresolved D. This CDR3 has 15 amino acids. Germline V CDR1 and CDR2: MNHEY, SVGAGI. The DNA for the CDR3 is TGTGCCAGCAGGCCGGGCCCCGACTCCTACGATGAGCAGTTCTTC. Translated, it gives CASRPGPDSYDEQFF.

Notes on this clonotype: It may be a read error: a sequence one base away is much more abundant. This rearrangement joins TRBV12-3 or TRBV12-4 to TRBJ2-2; D may be TRBD1 (6 bases). The CDR3 is made up of 15 amino acids. CDR3 residues: CASSPAGRDTWELFF. The CDR3 bases are TGTGCCAGCAGCCCGGCAGGAAGGGACACCTGGGAGCTGTTTTTT.

This clonotype was seen a handful of times. The V and J genes are TRBV30 and TRBJ1-5; 8 bases fit TRBD1. Germline V gene sequence: CDR1 GTSNPN, CDR2 SVGIG (reference sequence). This CDR3 spans 13 amino acids. Unmatched junction bases numbered 0, after V lost 0 bases and J lost 5 bases. The CDR3 sequence: CAWSVQGDQPQHF. The CDR3 bases are TGTGCCTGGAGTGTACAGGGGGATCAGCCCCAGCATTTT.

About this clonotype itself: The final CDR3 position lacks the conserved phenylalanine or tryptophan, pointing to a likely read error. This sequence joins TRBV6-5 and TRBJ1-1; D remains ambiguous. This CDR3 is built from 18 residues. Between the trimmed V and J ends, which lost 4 bases and 0 bases, there was a span of 21 bases. Per the germline V gene, CDR1 is MNHEY and CDR2 is SVGAGI. The CDR3 protein is CASSFPPGRGDVNTEAFC. The CDR3 DNA is TGTGCCAGCAGTTTTCCGCCCGGCCGGGGAGATGTGAACACTGAAGCTTTCTGT.

About this clonotype: A much larger clone differs from this one at a single base, so this may be a read error. This chain links TRBV6-6 with TRBJ1-3; 7 nucleotides agree with TRBD1. The CDR3 covers 15 residues. Per germline, CDR1 MNHNY and CDR2 SVGAGI (reference sequence). V was pared by 6 bases and J by 3 bases, with 8 bases of the junction left unmatched. The CDR3 protein is CASRRQGSFGNTIYF. Here the CDR3 DNA reads TGTGCCAGCAGGCGACAGGGAAGCTTTGGAAACACCATATATTTT.

This clonotype was observed at least ten times. The rearrangement joins TRBV4-3 to TRBJ2-1; the D gene could be TRBD1 or TRBD2 (5 bases each). The CDR3 runs to 18 residues. V lost 0 bases, J lost 7 bases, and 22 bases lay in between. Per germline, CDR1 LGHNA and CDR2 YSLEER. CDR3 DNA: TGCGCCAGCAGCCAAGATCCCTTTCCCGAGGGTGGGGGAAATGAGCAGTTCTTC. Amino acids: CASSQDPFPEGGGNEQFF.

With respect to this clonotype: Because the CDR3's place on the DNA is in doubt, the DNA is left out and the CDR3 is given as listed by TCRdb. The V gene is TRBV29-1, the J gene TRBJ1-1. Germline CDR1 reads SQVTM; CDR2 reads ANQGSEA. The CDR3 length is 12 residues, termini included. CDR3: CSVVGNGTEAIF.

This chain joins TRBV5-6 and TRBJ1-3; no firm D call. The germline V gene has CDR1 SGHDT and CDR2 YYEEEE. This CDR3 has 13 amino acids. Trimming took 3 bases from V and 6 from J, leaving 10 bases between them. The CDR3 region is CASSWNLVNTIYF. DNA of the CDR3: TGTGCCAGCAGCTGGAACCTTGTAAACACCATATATTTT.

Concerning this clonotype: This may arise from a read error, as a much more abundant clone is one base away. The chain has TRBV29-1 and TRBJ2-7; the D is unclear. The CDR3 is 11 residues long. Trimming cost V 7 bases and J 7 bases, with 14 bases left between them. Looked up from germline, CDR1 is SQVTM and CDR2 is ANQGSEA. DNA for the CDR3: TGCAGCGCTGGACGGTCCGGTGAGCAGTACTTC. Protein: CSAGRSGEQYF.

Comment on this clonotype: This clone may be a read error of a much larger clone one base away. V usage is TRBV29-1 and J usage is TRBJ2-7, with D perhaps matching TRBD2 (6 bases). This CDR3 is built from 12 residues. Germline V gene lookup returns CDR1 SQVTM and CDR2 ANQGSEA. As DNA, the CDR3 is TGCAGCGCCACTAGGGAGGCTTACGAGCAGCACTTC. Its translation is CSATREAYEQHF.

On this clonotype itself: Just one base apart from a much larger clone, this may be a read error. This chain connects TRBV10-3 to TRBJ1-2; perhaps TRBD1 as D (6 bases). The CDR3 covers 14 residues. Germline V CDR1 and CDR2: ENHRY, SYGVKD. Trimming removed 5 bases at V and 4 bases at J, with 14 bases between. The CDR3 here is CAISPGHGFYGYTF. As DNA, the CDR3 is TGTGCCATCAGTCCGGGACATGGCTTCTATGGCTACACCTTC.

This clonotype came up a few times. The chain links TRBV6-5 to TRBJ2-3, with 11 nucleotides matching TRBD2. Germline CDR1 MNHEY, CDR2 SVGAGI. The CDR3 covers 16 residues. V shed 0 bases and J 1 base; nucleotides not matched to a gene: 0. The CDR3 DNA is TGTGCCAGCAGTTACTCTAGCGGGAGGGGCACAGATACGCAGTATTTT. Encoded protein: CASSYSSGRGTDTQYF.

The chain links TRBV10-3 to TRBJ2-2, with D perhaps TRBD2 (5 bases). CDR1 and CDR2 (germline): ENHRY, SYGVKD. Trimming left V 4 bases short and J 0 bases short, with 9 bases between. There are 15 residues in the CDR3. The CDR3 loop is CAISAGLSNTGELFF. DNA of the CDR3: TGTGCCATCAGTGCCGGACTGTCGAACACCGGGGAGCTGTTTTTT.

Points on this clonotype: This could be a read error, since a much larger clone is one nucleotide away. V gene TRBV4-1 combines with J gene TRBJ1-2; tentatively, D is TRBD1 (5 bases). The CDR3 totals 16 residues. Per the germline V gene, CDR1 is MGHRA and CDR2 is YSYEKL. CDR3 sequence: CASNQDPARDNYGYTF. The CDR3 bases are TGCGCCAGCAACCAAGATCCGGCCAGGGATAACTATGGCTACACCTTC.

Concerning this clonotype: The CDR3 carries no conserved terminal phenylalanine or tryptophan, so it likely arises from a read error. The chain uses TRBV5-8 and TRBJ2-2; D unclear. Trimming removed 4 bases at V and 4 bases at J, with 5 bases between. This CDR3 is 12 amino acids long. Germline-derived CDR1 and CDR2 are SGHTS and YDEGEE. In DNA form, the CDR3 reads TGTGCCAGCAGCAGGGTCACCGGGGAGCTGTTTTCT. Translation: CASSRVTGELFS.

This clonotype occurred a few times. The chain recombines TRBV5-6 with TRBJ1-2; D remains ambiguous. The CDR3 covers 13 residues. Between the trimmed V and J ends, which lost 0 bases and 4 bases, there was a span of 7 bases. Germline-derived CDR1 and CDR2 are SGHDT and YYEEEE. CDR3 DNA: TGTGCCAGCAGCTTGGCGGAGACCTATGGCTACACCTTC. Amino acid sequence: CASSLAETYGYTF. The entire variable domain, with the rest obtained from reference TRBV5-6 and TRBJ1-2, is as follows: DAGVTQSPTHLIKTRGQQVTLRCSPKSGHDTVSWYQQALGQGPQFIFQYYEEEERQRGNFPDRFSGHQFPNYSSELNVNALLLGDSALYLCASSLAETYGYTFGSGTRLTVV.

On this clonotype: A much bigger clone sits one base away, suggesting this may be a read error. The rearrangement links TRBV12-3 or TRBV12-4 to TRBJ1-1; TRBD1 matches 7 bases. CDR3 length equals 11 residues. The CDR3 DNA sequence: TGTGTCAGCAGTAAGGGGGCTATGCATTTCTTT. Protein product: CVSSKGAMHFF.

The chain has TRBV13 and TRBJ2-1, with D perhaps TRBD2 (5 bases). This CDR3 region has 11 residues. The V gene's germline CDR1 is PRHDT and CDR2 FYEKMQ (reference sequence). The V gene lost 6 bases and the J gene lost 6 bases, with 6 bases spanning the gap. The CDR3: CASRDSNEQFF. CDR3 DNA: TGTGCCAGCAGGGACTCCAATGAGCAGTTCTTC.

Worth noting for this clonotype: A much larger clone lies a single base off, so this may be a read error. The V gene is TRBV10-3, the J gene TRBJ2-3, with no clear D. The V gene's germline CDR1 is ENHRY and CDR2 SYGVKD. This CDR3 is built from 13 residues. V was pared by 9 bases and J by 2 bases, with 12 bases between. CDR3 loop: CAMARGSTDTQYF. CDR3 DNA: TGTGCCATGGCGAGAGGTTCCACAGATACGCAGTATTTT.

Regarding this clonotype: The junction departs from the called germline gene at one end, perhaps through a read error. The gene calls are TRBV14 and TRBJ2-1; D is perhaps TRBD1 or TRBD2 (5 bases each). Germline lookup yields CDR1 SGHDN and CDR2 FVKESK. CDR3 size: 14 residues. Here the CDR3 reads CASSQAGQYSEQLF. The CDR3 DNA is TGTGCCAGCAGCCAAGCGGGGCAATACAGTGAGCAGCTCTTC.

This clonotype has a count of ten or more. The chain has TRBV29-1 and TRBJ2-7; 8 positions match TRBD2. From germline, CDR1 is SQVTM and CDR2 ANQGSEA. CDR3 length: 13 amino acids. J lost 0 bases, V lost 6 bases, and 4 bases had no gene match. The CDR3 sequence is CSVVLAVSYEQYF. The CDR3 coding sequence is TGCAGCGTCGTACTAGCGGTCTCCTACGAGCAGTACTTC.